This T cell receptor (beta chain) was profiled in a study of human T cells and chemical hapten exposure. In the case of this clonotype: Its antigen is undetermined.

General study results and limits: With regard to DPC sensitization, TCRs above 1 in 1000 frequency did not change.

Time point described: patch test 1, 2 weeks after DPC sensitization. Treatment reported: therapeutic diphenylcyclopropenone sensitization with weekly scalp DPC. Alopecia patients between 18 and 70 years old and suitable for DPC were used as donors. Authors' methods: Sample TCR counts, which ranged from 23,224 to 690,600, had a median of roughly 100,000. TCRdb fed the RACE reads into MiXCR, producing one record per CDR3 protein. TCRdb's processing, not the authors' own work, is the source of the V and J calls. The sample contains 70,000 to 100,000 distinct CDR3 sequences, approximately 8% of which appear only once. This CDR3 is 14 amino acids long. Germline loops: CDR1 GTSNPN, CDR2 SVGIG (reference sequence). Unmatched junction bases numbered 5, after V lost 5 bases and J lost 5 bases.

This TCR derives from a woman aged 25-40 years with alopecia areata. Some clones in this sample may be carry-over from other donors' samples. Here the sequenced sample was whole blood, taken in connection with sensitization to the hapten diphenylcyclopropenone (DPC). The rearrangement joins TRBV30 to TRBJ2-2, with TRBD2 matching 10 bases. The CDR3 DNA follows: TGTGCCTGGGCCACGGGACTAGCGACCGGGGAGCTGTTTTTT. Protein: CAWATGLATGELFF.